Below, 31 T cell receptor beta chains from the same sample are listed, as sequenced in a study of cytomegalovirus exposure and HLA in healthy donors. Method: immunoSEQ multiplex PCR; TCRdb's copy keeps in-frame clones and lacks some. The repertoire holds 150,000 to 180,000 clones, with about 88% as singletons. Sample: PBMCs. These receptors all come from a man younger than 35 in good health and CMV-seropositive.

The chain's CDR3 is CASSKGPGGTGELFF. CDR3 nucleotide sequence: TGTGCCAGCAGCAAAGGACCCGGGGGCACCGGGGAGCTGTTTTTT. The V and J genes are TRBV21-1 and TRBJ2-2; TRBD2, the table's D call, lacks a check against the DNA. TRBV21-1 is marked as a pseudogene. The CDR3 is made up of 15 amino acids.

The V gene is TRBV5-4, the J gene TRBJ2-5, with D hard to call. Germline-derived CDR1 and CDR2 are SGHNT and YYREEE (reference sequence). Trimming took off 0 bases at V and 1 base at J, with 7 bases between the two ends. The CDR3 covers 14 residues. The CDR3: CASSLGSGQETQYF. In nucleotides, the CDR3 is TGTGCCAGCAGCTTGGGGTCGGGCCAAGAGACCCAGTACTTC.

The rearrangement joins TRBV19 to TRBJ2-7; 8 bases fit TRBD2. After removal of 6 bases from V and 0 bases from J, the junction contained 7 bases not matched to a gene. The germline V gene has CDR1 LNHDA and CDR2 SQIVND (reference sequence). The CDR3 consists of 15 residues. For the CDR3, the DNA is TGTGCCAGTAGCCCCGGGGGGGCTTACTCCTACGAGCAGTACTTC. It yields the protein CASSPGGAYSYEQYF. The entire variable domain, with the rest obtained from reference TRBV19 and TRBJ2-7, is as follows: DGGITQSPKYLFRKEGQNVTLSCEQNLNHDAMYWYRQDPGQGLRLIYYSQIVNDFQKGDIAEGYSVSREKKESFPLTVTSAQKNPTAFYLCASSPGGAYSYEQYFGPGTRLTVT.

The V call is TRBV18, the J call TRBJ1-1, with D tentatively TRBD1 (6 bases). V lost 1 base, J lost 4 bases, and 13 bases lay in between. CDR3 length: 15 amino acids. Per the germline V gene, CDR1 is KGHSH and CDR2 is LQKENI. The CDR3, as DNA: TGTGCCAGCTCACCACGGAGTTCAGGGGTCACTGAAGCTTTCTTT. This gives the protein CASSPRSSGVTEAFF.

J is TRBJ2-7 and V is TRBV7-9, with 10 bases identical to TRBD2. CDR1 is SEHNR and CDR2 is FQNEAQ in the germline V gene (reference sequence). CDR3 size: 16 residues. After removal of 3 bases from V and 3 bases from J, the junction contained 8 bases not matched to a gene. Written as DNA, the CDR3 is TGTGCCAGCAGCTTCGGACTAGCGGAGCGGCGCTACGAGCAGTACTTC. Translation gives CASSFGLAERRYEQYF.

This chain uses TRBV7-2 with TRBJ1-1; D possibly corresponds to TRBD1 (5 bases). V lost 6 bases to trimming and J lost 6 bases, with 11 bases between them. In germline, CDR1 is SGHTA, CDR2 FQGNSA. The CDR3 covers 12 residues. The CDR3 spells CASSYRTAEAFF. CDR3 DNA: TGTGCCAGCAGTTACAGGACGGCTGAAGCTTTCTTT.

This chain links TRBV18 with TRBJ2-7, with 9 bases that match TRBD2. This CDR3 is built from 14 residues. The ends lost 5 bases at V and 4 bases at J; junction bases unmatched: 6. In germline, CDR1 is KGHSH, CDR2 LQKENI. The CDR3 protein is CASSSSGDLYEQYF. In DNA, the CDR3 is TGTGCCAGCTCATCTAGCGGGGACCTGTACGAGCAGTACTTC.

This sequence joins TRBV7-2 and TRBJ2-1, with TRBD2 matching over 11 bases. CDR3 length: 15 residues. With V trimmed by 2 bases and J by 6 bases, 3 bases remained unmatched. Germline lookup yields CDR1 SGHTA and CDR2 FQGNSA. The CDR3 coding sequence is TGTGCCAGCAGCTTAACTAGCGGGAGTCTCAATGAGCAGTTCTTC. Translating gives CASSLTSGSLNEQFF.

The gene calls are TRBV6-1 and TRBJ1-3, with no clear D. The CDR3 has 14 amino acids. Germline assignment: CDR1 MNHNS and CDR2 SASEGT. Trimming removed 2 bases from V and 0 bases from J, with 5 bases in between. This CDR3 reads CASSELYSGNTIYF. CDR3 sequence (DNA): TGTGCCAGCAGTGAACTCTACTCTGGAAACACCATATATTTT.

V usage is TRBV6-4 and J usage is TRBJ1-4; D unresolved. This CDR3 has 15 residues. The germline CDR1 and CDR2 sequences are MRHNA and SNTAGT. Trimming shortened V by 7 bases and J by 5 bases, and 17 bases separated the two germline ends. CDR3 protein: CASKPGRGINEKLFF. The CDR3, as DNA: TGTGCCAGCAAACCCGGGCGGGGTATAAATGAAAAACTGTTTTTT.

CDR3 sequence (DNA): TGCGCCAGCAGCCAAGAGGGAGTAGCGGGGGGCGGTGAGCAGTTCTTC. Its translation is CASSQEGVAGGGEQFF. The chain is built from TRBV4-3 and TRBJ2-1, with 10 bases aligning to TRBD2. There are 16 residues in the CDR3. The V gene end was trimmed by 0 bases and the J gene end by 9 bases; junction bases not matched to a gene: 8. CDR1 is LGHNA, CDR2 YSLEER, per germline.

V gene TRBV9 combines with J gene TRBJ2-1; a weak D match, TRBD2 (5 bases). V lost 2 bases to trimming and J lost 7 bases, with 10 bases between them. This CDR3 is 13 amino acids long. Germline CDR1 reads SGDLS; CDR2 reads YYNGEE. The CDR3, as DNA: TGTGCCAGCAGCGTGAGGGATTGGAATGAGCAGTTCTTC. Translated, it gives CASSVRDWNEQFF.

V and J are TRBV27 and TRBJ2-1; no clear D gene. There are 11 residues in the CDR3. Germline lookup yields CDR1 MNHEY and CDR2 SMNVEV (reference sequence). The V gene lost 7 bases and the J gene lost 7 bases, with 8 bases spanning the gap. DNA of the CDR3: TGTGCCAGCACCTACGGGAATGAGCAGTTCTTC. Residues: CASTYGNEQFF.

The gene calls are TRBV11-2 and TRBJ2-7, with 7 bases matching TRBD2. The CDR3 is 14 amino acids. The germline CDR1 and CDR2 sequences are SGHAT and FQNNGV. V shed 6 bases and J 6 bases; nucleotides not matched to a gene: 11. CDR3 DNA: TGTGCCAGCAGGGGAGGGGCAGGGCGAGCCGAGCAGTACTTC. This gives the protein CASRGGAGRAEQYF.

The CDR3 protein is CASSPGQGAETQYF. The CDR3 DNA reads as TGTGCCAGCTCACCGGGCCAGGGGGCAGAGACCCAGTACTTC. J is TRBJ2-5 and V is TRBV18, with 8 bases aligning to TRBD1. V was clipped by 3 bases and J by 4 bases; unmatched bases: 4. This CDR3 is 14 amino acids long. CDR1 KGHSH and CDR2 LQKENI come from the germline V gene. The whole variable domain, remainder taken from reference TRBV18 and TRBJ2-5, is NAGVMQNPRHLVRRRGQEARLRCSPMKGHSHVYWYRQLPEEGLKFMVYLQKENIIDESGMPKERFSAEFPKEGPSILRIQQVVRGDSAAYFCASSPGQGAETQYFGPGTRLLVL.

The chain links TRBV7-9 to TRBJ2-3; tentatively, D is TRBD1 (6 bases). Trimming shortened V by 0 bases and J by 0 bases, and 10 bases separated the two germline ends. The CDR3 contains 16 residues. CDR1 SEHNR and CDR2 FQNEAQ come from the germline V gene (reference sequence). CDR3 sequence reads: CASSLAYTGSTDTQYF. CDR3 bases: TGTGCCAGCAGCTTAGCGTACACAGGGAGCACAGATACGCAGTATTTT.

The chain joins TRBV6-1 to TRBJ1-3, with 9 nucleotides matching TRBD1. V gave up 8 bases and J gave up 5 bases; unmatched junction bases: 4. In germline, CDR1 is MNHNS, CDR2 SASEGT. This CDR3 has 13 residues. As DNA, the CDR3 is TGTGCCAGCTGGGACAGGGATAGAAACACCATATATTTT. Its translation: CASWDRDRNTIYF.

V and J are TRBV7-6 and TRBJ2-2; 9 positions agree with TRBD1. The CDR3 runs to 15 residues. Germline V lookup: CDR1 SGHVS, CDR2 FNYEAQ. The junction had 4 bases not matched to a gene; V was cut back by 5 bases and J by 3 bases. As DNA, the CDR3 is TGTGCCAGCAGCAGGACAGGGGCCGACACCGGGGAGCTGTTTTTT. It yields the protein CASSRTGADTGELFF.

The chain couples TRBV7-9 to TRBJ1-4; D perhaps matches TRBD1 (5 bases). CDR1 SEHNR and CDR2 FQNEAQ come from the germline V gene (reference sequence). CDR3 length: 17 amino acids. Trimming stripped 5 bases from V and 5 bases from J, with 21 bases between. This CDR3 reads CASSTHNRGEGNEKLFF. Written as DNA, the CDR3 is TGTGCCAGCAGCACTCATAACCGGGGGGAGGGGAATGAAAAACTGTTTTTT.

V gene TRBV7-2 combines with J gene TRBJ1-5, with D possibly TRBD1 on 6 matching bases. This CDR3 spans 13 amino acids. Germline CDR1 reads SGHTA; CDR2 reads FQGNSA. The V and J ends lost 5 bases and 6 bases respectively, with 11 bases between them. CDR3 nucleotide sequence: TGTGCCAGCAGCCCAGGGGCACCTCAGCCCCAGCATTTT. Residues: CASSPGAPQPQHF.

This chain joins TRBV30 and TRBJ1-1, with no clear D. The germline V and J ends were trimmed by 3 bases and 1 base, with 12 bases remaining between them. Germline V gives CDR1 GTSNPN, CDR2 SVGIG (reference sequence). The CDR3 is 14 amino acids. The CDR3, as DNA: TGTGCCTGGAGCATAGCGGGGAGGAACACTGAAGCTTTCTTT. Its protein is CAWSIAGRNTEAFF.

The rearrangement uses TRBV19 and TRBJ2-3; tentatively, D is TRBD2 (5 bases). Germline-derived CDR1 and CDR2 are LNHDA and SQIVND (reference sequence). The CDR3 has 13 residues. V gave up 6 bases and J gave up 4 bases, with 11 bases separating them. DNA for the CDR3: TGTGCCAGTAGCACCACTAGGGCAGATACGCAGTATTTT. It specifies CASSTTRADTQYF.

This chain joins TRBV29-1 and TRBJ1-2; tentative D call: TRBD1 (5 bases). CDR1 is SQVTM and CDR2 is ANQGSEA in the germline V gene. The CDR3 extends over 15 amino acids. Between the trimmed V and J ends, which lost 4 bases and 0 bases, there was a span of 15 bases. CDR3 sequence reads: CSVGKLQETNYGYTF. CDR3 nucleotide sequence: TGCAGCGTTGGGAAGTTACAGGAAACTAACTATGGCTACACCTTC.

The rearrangement links TRBV11-2 to TRBJ2-5, with a possible D match to TRBD2 (6 bases). CDR1 is SGHAT and CDR2 is FQNNGV in the germline V gene. This CDR3 is built from 13 residues. Trimming left V 5 bases short and J 5 bases short, with 12 bases between. The CDR3 nucleotides are TGTGCCAGCAGCGCAGGGAGGAAGGAGACCCAGTACTTC. It yields the protein CASSAGRKETQYF.

The rearrangement uses TRBV7-2 and TRBJ1-3; D gene uncertain. V was clipped by 1 base and J by 0 bases, with 7 bases between them. CDR3 length: 15 residues. Per the germline V gene, CDR1 is SGHTA and CDR2 is FQGNSA. The CDR3 DNA reads TGTGCCAGCAGCTTAGGTCGGGGCTCTGGAAACACCATATATTTT. As protein: CASSLGRGSGNTIYF.

The rearrangement links TRBV11-2 to TRBJ2-7; D is ambiguous. V lost 5 bases and J lost 2, with 13 bases in between. Germline CDR1 reads SGHAT; CDR2 reads FQNNGV. The CDR3 consists of 14 residues. The CDR3 reads CASSPRTPAYEQYF. CDR3 DNA: TGTGCCAGCAGCCCTCGCACCCCAGCCTACGAGCAGTACTTC.

This clone was found once. The genes are TRBV28 and TRBJ2-1, with 7 nucleotides matching TRBD2. V lost 7 bases to trimming and J lost 2 bases; unmatched junction nucleotides: 8. Germline values: CDR1 MDHEN, CDR2 SYDVKM. The CDR3 is 15 amino acids. The chain's CDR3 is CASTRGGSAYNEQFF. DNA for the CDR3: TGTGCCAGCACCCGCGGCGGGAGCGCCTACAATGAGCAGTTCTTC.

The CDR3 here is CASSLGGPYEQYF. CDR3 coding DNA: TGTGCCAGCAGCTTGGGTGGCCCCTACGAGCAGTACTTC. This rearrangement joins TRBV5-4 to TRBJ2-7; no clear D. CDR1 SGHNT and CDR2 YYREEE come from the germline V gene (reference sequence). The germline V and J ends were trimmed by 0 bases and 2 bases, with 6 bases remaining between them. The CDR3 runs 13 residues.

The chain couples TRBV9 to TRBJ2-3, with 12 positions matching TRBD2. This CDR3 comprises 16 residues. V lost 6 bases, J lost 6 bases, and 11 bases stayed unmatched. The germline V gene encodes CDR1 SGDLS and CDR2 YYNGEE. The CDR3 loop is CASTTGLAGPADTQYF. CDR3 nucleotide sequence: TGTGCCAGCACAACGGGACTAGCGGGCCCCGCGGATACGCAGTATTTT.

This chain joins TRBV4-2 and TRBJ2-7, with D perhaps TRBD2 (6 bases). CDR1 LGHNA and CDR2 YNFKEQ come from the germline V gene. The CDR3 totals 16 residues. V gave up 1 base and J gave up 4 bases, with 17 bases separating them. This CDR3 is CASSQALGGMGYEQYF. CDR3 coding DNA: TGTGCCAGCAGCCAAGCTTTAGGCGGGATGGGGTACGAGCAGTACTTC.

The chain couples TRBV11-2 to TRBJ2-5, with D perhaps matching TRBD2 (6 bases). Germline V gene data show CDR1 as SGHAT and CDR2 as FQNNGV. The ends were cut back, 5 bases at V and 3 bases at J, with 19 bases in the middle. The CDR3 is 16 residues long. The CDR3 sequence is CASSLRRVAAEETQYF. The CDR3 DNA reads TGTGCCAGCAGCCTCCGGCGAGTAGCGGCTGAAGAGACCCAGTACTTC.